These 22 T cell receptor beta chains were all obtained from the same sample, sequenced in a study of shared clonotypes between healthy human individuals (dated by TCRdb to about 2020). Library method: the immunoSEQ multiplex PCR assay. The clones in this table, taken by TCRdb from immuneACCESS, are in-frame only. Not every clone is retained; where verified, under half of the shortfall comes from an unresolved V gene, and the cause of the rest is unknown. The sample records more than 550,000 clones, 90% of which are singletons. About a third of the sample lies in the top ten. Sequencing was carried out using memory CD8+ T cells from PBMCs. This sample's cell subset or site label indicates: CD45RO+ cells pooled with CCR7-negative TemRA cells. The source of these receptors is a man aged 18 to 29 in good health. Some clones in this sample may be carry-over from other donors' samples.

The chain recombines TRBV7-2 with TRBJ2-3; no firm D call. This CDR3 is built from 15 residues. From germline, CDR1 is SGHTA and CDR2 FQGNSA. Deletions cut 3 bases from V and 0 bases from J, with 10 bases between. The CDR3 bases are TGTGCCAGCAGCTTTCTGGAAAAGAGCACAGATACGCAGTATTTT. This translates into CASSFLEKSTDTQYF.

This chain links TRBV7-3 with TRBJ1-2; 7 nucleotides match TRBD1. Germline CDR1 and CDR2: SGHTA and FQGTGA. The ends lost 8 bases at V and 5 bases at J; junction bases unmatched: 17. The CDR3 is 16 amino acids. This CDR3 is CASGIPQGPSLYGYTF. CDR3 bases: TGTGCCAGCGGAATACCACAGGGGCCCTCGCTGTATGGCTACACCTTC.

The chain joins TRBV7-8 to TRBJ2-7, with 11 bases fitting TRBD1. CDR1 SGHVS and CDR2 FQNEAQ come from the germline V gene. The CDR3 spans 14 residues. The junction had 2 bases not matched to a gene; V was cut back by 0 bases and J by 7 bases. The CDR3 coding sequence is TGTGCCAGCAGCTTAGCGGGACAGGGGGGAGAGCAGTACTTC. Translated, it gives CASSLAGQGGEQYF. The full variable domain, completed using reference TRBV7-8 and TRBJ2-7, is GAGVSQSPRYKVAKRGQDVALRCDPISGHVSLFWYQQALGQGPEFLTYFQNEAQLDKSGLPSDRFFAERPEGSVSTLKIQRTQQEDSAVYLCASSLAGQGGEQYFGPGTRLTVT.

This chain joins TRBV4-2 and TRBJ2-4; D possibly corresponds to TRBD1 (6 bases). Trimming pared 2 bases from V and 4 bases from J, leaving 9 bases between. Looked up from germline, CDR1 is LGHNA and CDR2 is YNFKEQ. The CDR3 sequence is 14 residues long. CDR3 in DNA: TGTGCCAGCAGCCAAAAGGACAGAAAAAACATTCAGTACTTC. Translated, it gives CASSQKDRKNIQYF.

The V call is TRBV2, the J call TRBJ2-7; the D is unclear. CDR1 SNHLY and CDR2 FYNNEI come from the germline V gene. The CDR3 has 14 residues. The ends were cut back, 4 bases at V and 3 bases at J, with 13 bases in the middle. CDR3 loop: CASSVRQSVYEQYF. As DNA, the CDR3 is TGTGCCAGCAGTGTGCGGCAAAGCGTCTACGAGCAGTACTTC.

This CDR3 is CSVTGANTGELFF. The CDR3 region has the DNA TGCAGCGTTACGGGCGCGAACACCGGGGAGCTGTTTTTT. The gene calls are TRBV29-1 and TRBJ2-2, with unresolved D. V was trimmed by 5 bases and J by 0 bases, leaving 7 bases between them. Germline V gene data show CDR1 as SQVTM and CDR2 as ANQGSEA. The CDR3 length is 13 residues.

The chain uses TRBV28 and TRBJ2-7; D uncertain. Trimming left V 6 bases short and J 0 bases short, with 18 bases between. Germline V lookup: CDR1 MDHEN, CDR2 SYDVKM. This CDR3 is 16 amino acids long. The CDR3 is CASSVTASIISYEQYF. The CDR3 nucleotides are TGTGCCAGCAGCGTGACTGCCTCGATTATCTCCTACGAGCAGTACTTC.

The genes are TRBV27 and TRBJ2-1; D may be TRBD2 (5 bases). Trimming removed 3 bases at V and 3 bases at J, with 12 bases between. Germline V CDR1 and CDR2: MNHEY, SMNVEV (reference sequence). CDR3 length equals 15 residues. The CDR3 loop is CASSLSGAIYNEQFF. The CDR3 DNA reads TGTGCCAGCAGTTTGAGCGGAGCGATCTACAATGAGCAGTTCTTC.

The CDR3 spells CATSRGGGAGVGTDTQYF. The CDR3 nucleotides read TGTGCCACCAGCAGAGGGGGGGGCGCGGGAGTTGGCACAGATACGCAGTATTTT. The V and J genes are TRBV15 and TRBJ2-3; D might be TRBD2 (7 bases). Germline CDR1 is LNHNV and CDR2 is YYDKDF (reference sequence). The V and J ends lost 1 base and 1 base respectively, with 18 bases between them. The CDR3 extends over 18 amino acids.

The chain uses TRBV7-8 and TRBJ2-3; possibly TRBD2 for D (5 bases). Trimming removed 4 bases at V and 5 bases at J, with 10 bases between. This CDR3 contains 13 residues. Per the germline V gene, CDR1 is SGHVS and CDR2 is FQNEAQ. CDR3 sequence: CASSSSRGDTQYF. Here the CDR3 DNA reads TGTGCCAGCAGCTCCTCCCGGGGAGATACGCAGTATTTT.

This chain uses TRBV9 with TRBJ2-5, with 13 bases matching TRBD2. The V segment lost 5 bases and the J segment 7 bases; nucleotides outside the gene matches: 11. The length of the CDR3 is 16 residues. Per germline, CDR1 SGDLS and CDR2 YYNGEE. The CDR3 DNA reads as TGTGCCAGCAGTGAAAGCGGACTAGCGGGAGATGGGACCCAGTACTTC. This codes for CASSESGLAGDGTQYF. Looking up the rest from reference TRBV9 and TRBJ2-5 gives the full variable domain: DSGVTQTPKHLITATGQRVTLRCSPRSGDLSVYWYQQSLDQGLQFLIQYYNGEERAKGNILERFSAQQFPDLHSELNLSSLELGDSALYFCASSESGLAGDGTQYFGPGTRLLVL.

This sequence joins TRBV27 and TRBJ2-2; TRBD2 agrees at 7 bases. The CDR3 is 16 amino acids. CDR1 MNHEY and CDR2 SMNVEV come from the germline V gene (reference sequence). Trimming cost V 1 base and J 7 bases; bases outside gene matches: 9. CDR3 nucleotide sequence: TGTGCCAGCAGTTTATTGGGGGAGGGCCAGGGCGGGGAGCTGTTTTTT. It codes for CASSLLGEGQGGELFF.

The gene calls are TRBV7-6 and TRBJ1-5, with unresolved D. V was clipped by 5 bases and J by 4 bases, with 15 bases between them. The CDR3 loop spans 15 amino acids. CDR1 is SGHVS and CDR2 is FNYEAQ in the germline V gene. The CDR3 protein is CASSPRPGQNQPQHF. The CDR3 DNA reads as TGTGCCAGCAGCCCAAGGCCGGGCCAAAATCAGCCCCAGCATTTT.

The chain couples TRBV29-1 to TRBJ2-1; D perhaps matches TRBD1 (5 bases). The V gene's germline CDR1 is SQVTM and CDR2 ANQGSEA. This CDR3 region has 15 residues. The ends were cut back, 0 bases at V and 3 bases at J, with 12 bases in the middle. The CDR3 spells CSVEDPSGYYNEQFF. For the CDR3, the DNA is TGCAGCGTTGAAGATCCGTCAGGGTACTACAATGAGCAGTTCTTC.

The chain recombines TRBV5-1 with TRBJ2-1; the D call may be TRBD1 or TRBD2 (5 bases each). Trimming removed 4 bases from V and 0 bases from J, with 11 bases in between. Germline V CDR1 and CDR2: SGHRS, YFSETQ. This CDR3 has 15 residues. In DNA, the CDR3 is TGCGCCAGCAGCGGGGACGGACGCTCCTACAATGAGCAGTTCTTC. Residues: CASSGDGRSYNEQFF.

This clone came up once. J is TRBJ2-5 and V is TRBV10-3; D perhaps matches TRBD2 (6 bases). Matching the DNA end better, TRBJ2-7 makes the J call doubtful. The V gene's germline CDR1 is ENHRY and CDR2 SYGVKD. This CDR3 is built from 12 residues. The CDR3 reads CAIGPGGNEQYF. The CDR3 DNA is TGTGCCATCGGACCGGGCGGGAACGAGCAGTACTTC.

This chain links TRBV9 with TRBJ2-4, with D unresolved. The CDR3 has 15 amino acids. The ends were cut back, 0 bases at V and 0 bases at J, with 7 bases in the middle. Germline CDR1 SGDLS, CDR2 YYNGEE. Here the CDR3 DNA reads TGTGCCAGCAGCGTAGGCGGCCTAGCCAAAAACATTCAGTACTTC. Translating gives CASSVGGLAKNIQYF.

CDR3 sequence: CASSQEAVAGTDTQYF. For the CDR3, the DNA is TGCGCCAGCAGCCAAGAAGCAGTAGCGGGCACAGATACGCAGTATTTT. J is TRBJ2-3 and V is TRBV4-3, with a possible D match to TRBD2 (6 bases). CDR3 length equals 16 residues. CDR1 and CDR2 (germline): LGHNA, YSLEER. Trimming removed 0 bases at V and 1 base at J, with 11 bases between.

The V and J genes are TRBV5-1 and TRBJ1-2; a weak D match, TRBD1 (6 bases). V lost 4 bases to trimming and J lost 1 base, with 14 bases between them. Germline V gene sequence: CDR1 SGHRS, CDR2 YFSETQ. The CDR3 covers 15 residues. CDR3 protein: CASSPHWGLNYGYTF. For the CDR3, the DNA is TGCGCCAGCAGCCCCCACTGGGGGCTTAACTATGGCTACACCTTC.

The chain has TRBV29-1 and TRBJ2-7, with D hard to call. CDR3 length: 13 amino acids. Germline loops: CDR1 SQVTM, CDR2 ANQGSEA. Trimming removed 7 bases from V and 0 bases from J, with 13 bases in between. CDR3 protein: CSAKTSISYEQYF. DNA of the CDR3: TGCAGCGCTAAGACCTCAATCTCCTACGAGCAGTACTTC.

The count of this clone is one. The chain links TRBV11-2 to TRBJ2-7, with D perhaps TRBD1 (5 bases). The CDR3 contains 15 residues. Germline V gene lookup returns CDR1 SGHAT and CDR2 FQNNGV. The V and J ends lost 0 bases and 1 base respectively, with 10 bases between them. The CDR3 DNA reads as TGTGCCAGCAGCTTAGACCCAGGGTTATCCTACGAGCAGTACTTC. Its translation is CASSLDPGLSYEQYF.

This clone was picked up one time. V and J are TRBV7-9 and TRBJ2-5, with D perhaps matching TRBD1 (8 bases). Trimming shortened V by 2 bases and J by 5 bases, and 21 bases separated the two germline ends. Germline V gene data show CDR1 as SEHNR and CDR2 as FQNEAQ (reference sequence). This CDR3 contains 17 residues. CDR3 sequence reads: CASSLSLGQGGWETQYF. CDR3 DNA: TGTGCCAGCAGCTTATCTCTTGGACAGGGAGGGTGGGAGACCCAGTACTTC.